These 11 T cell receptor beta chains came from one sample sequenced in a study of cytomegalovirus exposure and HLA in healthy donors. Use of 60 Vbeta and 13 Jbeta primers characterized the PCR. Data came from immunoSEQ multiplex PCR; TCRdb stores just in-frame clones and leaves some out. This sample's table has approximately 110,000 clones. Sequenced: PBMCs. The receptor source for this set is a young man in good health and CMV-seronegative.

The chain links TRBV9 to TRBJ2-3, with a possible D match to TRBD2 (7 bases). Germline V CDR1 and CDR2: SGDLS, YYNGEE. The CDR3 is 15 amino acids. The V end lost 3 bases, the J end lost 1 base, and 12 bases lay between the germline ends. CDR3 sequence: CASSGGGGRTDTQYF. CDR3 DNA sequence: TGTGCCAGCAGCGGAGGGGGGGGGCGCACAGATACGCAGTATTTT.

The chain couples TRBV25-1 to TRBJ2-7; maybe TRBD1 (6 bases). CDR3 size: 14 residues. In germline, CDR1 is MGHDK, CDR2 SYGVNS. Trimming cost V 3 bases and J 5 bases, with 14 bases left between them. The CDR3 region has the DNA TGTGCCAGCAGTGAGGCAGGGGCCCGGGACGAGCAGTACTTC. It is translated as CASSEAGARDEQYF.

The rearrangement links TRBV9 to TRBJ2-3; 14 nucleotides line up with TRBD2. The germline V gene has CDR1 SGDLS and CDR2 YYNGEE. The CDR3 is 17 residues long. V trimming: 4 bases; J trimming: 3 bases; junction bases outside the gene matches: 7. In DNA, the CDR3 is TGTGCCAGCAGCCCCCGACTAGCGGGGGGGAGGACAGATACGCAGTATTTT. The encoded protein is CASSPRLAGGRTDTQYF.

The genes are TRBV5-6 and TRBJ2-5, with 7 bases matching TRBD1. The J call is in doubt because the DNA end fits TRBJ2-7 better. In germline, CDR1 is SGHDT, CDR2 YYEEEE. The CDR3 consists of 12 residues. Written as DNA, the CDR3 is TGTGCCAGCAGCCCGGGACAGCTCGAGCAGTACTTC. Translated, it gives CASSPGQLEQYF.

The chain uses TRBV21-1 and TRBJ1-1; TRBD1 is the table's D call and was not checked against the DNA. TRBV21-1 is a documented pseudogene. This CDR3 has 17 amino acids. The CDR3 spells CASSARGADRKDTEAFF. The DNA for the CDR3 is TGTGCCAGCAGCGCCAGGGGTGCGGACCGAAAGGACACTGAAGCTTTCTTT.

This chain uses TRBV30 with TRBJ2-7; the D gene is possibly TRBD1 (6 bases). V gave up 4 bases and J gave up 6 bases, with 10 bases separating them. This CDR3 region has 11 residues. The germline V gene encodes CDR1 GTSNPN and CDR2 SVGIG (reference sequence). The CDR3 DNA sequence: TGTGCCTGGACAGGGGTTCGCGAGCAGTACTTC. This encodes CAWTGVREQYF. The variable domain in full, with the rest retrieved from reference TRBV30 and TRBJ2-7, is SQTIHQWPATLVQPVGSPLSLECTVEGTSNPNLYWYRQAAGRGLQLLFYSVGIGQISSEVPQNLSASRPQDRQFILSSKKLLLSDSGFYLCAWTGVREQYFGPGTRLTVT.

This rearrangement joins TRBV5-1 to TRBJ2-2, with D possibly being TRBD1 (6 bases). Germline V gene lookup returns CDR1 SGHRS and CDR2 YFSETQ. Trimming removed 4 bases at V and 4 bases at J, with 11 bases between. The CDR3 has 14 amino acids. The CDR3 spells CASSLDRTTGELFF. The CDR3 nucleotides read TGCGCCAGCAGCCTGGACAGAACCACCGGGGAGCTGTTTTTT.

The chain combines TRBV2 with TRBJ1-5; a weak D match, TRBD1 (5 bases). V shed 6 bases and J shed 0 bases, with 12 bases lying between them. The CDR3 is 15 amino acids. Germline-derived CDR1 and CDR2 are SNHLY and FYNNEI. The CDR3 coding sequence is TGTGCCAGCAGCGGGGGGGATCATAGCAATCAGCCCCAGCATTTT. This codes for CASSGGDHSNQPQHF.

This chain connects TRBV6-1 to TRBJ1-2; D uncertain. CDR3 length: 13 residues. V lost 1 base, J lost 8 bases, and 11 bases lay in between. Germline values: CDR1 MNHNS, CDR2 SASEGT. CDR3 protein: CASSEGARRGYTF. DNA for the CDR3: TGTGCCAGCAGTGAAGGGGCCCGCAGAGGCTACACCTTC.

The chain carries TRBV7-2 and TRBJ2-2, with TRBD1 matching 7 bases. Germline V gives CDR1 SGHTA, CDR2 FQGNSA. This CDR3 contains 15 residues. With V trimmed by 5 bases and J by 1 base, 4 bases remained unmatched. The CDR3 protein is CASSIRTGNTGELFF. Here the CDR3 DNA reads TGTGCCAGCAGCATCAGGACAGGGAACACCGGGGAGCTGTTTTTT.

V usage is TRBV7-9 and J usage is TRBJ1-2, with 7 positions matching TRBD1. The V and J ends lost 4 bases and 4 bases, in that order; junction bases with no gene match: 9. The CDR3 totals 15 residues. The V gene's germline CDR1 is SEHNR and CDR2 FQNEAQ (reference sequence). Here the CDR3 reads CASSSLTGTGYGYTF. Here the CDR3 DNA reads TGTGCCAGCAGCTCCTTGACAGGGACGGGCTATGGCTACACCTTC.